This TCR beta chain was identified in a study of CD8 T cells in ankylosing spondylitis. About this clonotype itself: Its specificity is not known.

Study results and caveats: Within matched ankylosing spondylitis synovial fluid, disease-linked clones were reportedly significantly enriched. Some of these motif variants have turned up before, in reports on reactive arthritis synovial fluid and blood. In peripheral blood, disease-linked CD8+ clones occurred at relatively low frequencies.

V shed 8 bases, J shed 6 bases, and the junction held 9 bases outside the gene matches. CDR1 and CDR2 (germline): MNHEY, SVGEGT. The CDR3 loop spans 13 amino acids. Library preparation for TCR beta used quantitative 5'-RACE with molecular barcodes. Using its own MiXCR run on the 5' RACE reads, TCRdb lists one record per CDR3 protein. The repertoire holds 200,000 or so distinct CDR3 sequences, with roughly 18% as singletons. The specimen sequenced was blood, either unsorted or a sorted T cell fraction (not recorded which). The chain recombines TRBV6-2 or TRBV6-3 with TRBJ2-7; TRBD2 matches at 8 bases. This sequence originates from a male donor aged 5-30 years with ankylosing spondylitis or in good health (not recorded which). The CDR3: CASDLSGKGEQYF. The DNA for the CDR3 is TGTGCCAGCGACCTTAGCGGGAAGGGCGAGCAGTACTTC.